This entry lists 29 T cell receptor beta chains sequenced from one sample in a study of T cell responses to AZD1222 COVID-19 vaccine. The method was immunoSEQ multiplex PCR; TCRdb's version includes in-frame clones alone and lacks a portion of them. The sample shows more than 150,000 clones, about 94% of them seen only once. Here the sequenced sample was peripheral blood, taken on day 0 of AZD1222 vaccination. The receptors come from an adult in good health.

This clone was seen once. The chain uses TRBV5-1 and TRBJ1-2, with D perhaps TRBD1 (5 bases). V dropped 2 bases and J dropped 10 bases, with 18 bases sitting between them. The V gene's germline CDR1 is SGHRS and CDR2 YFSETQ. This CDR3 contains 14 residues. CDR3 coding DNA: TGCGCCAGCAGCTTCGGACTAACAGACAGTGCCTACACCTTC. This translates into CASSFGLTDSAYTF.

The chain carries TRBV7-2 and TRBJ1-2; 8 bases fit TRBD1. Germline loops: CDR1 SGHTA, CDR2 FQGNSA. The J segment lost 4 bases and the V segment lost 5 bases, leaving 6 bases of the junction unmatched. This CDR3 is built from 14 residues. CDR3 DNA sequence: TGTGCCAGCAGCCGGACAGGGACGACCTATGGCTACACCTTC. It yields the protein CASSRTGTTYGYTF.

J is TRBJ2-1 and V is TRBV7-9, with D perhaps matching TRBD1 (5 bases). This CDR3 has 14 residues. The germline V gene encodes CDR1 SEHNR and CDR2 FQNEAQ (reference sequence). Trimming left V 3 bases short and J 5 bases short, with 11 bases between. This CDR3 reads CASSLGLRNNEQFF. The CDR3 nucleotides are TGTGCCAGCAGCTTGGGGCTACGCAACAATGAGCAGTTCTTC.

The rearrangement links TRBV15 to TRBJ1-1; TRBD1 agrees at 9 bases. The CDR3 extends over 15 amino acids. The V and J ends lost 1 base and 5 bases, in that order; junction bases with no gene match: 5. The germline V gene has CDR1 LNHNV and CDR2 YYDKDF (reference sequence). CDR3 protein: CATSRGGQGRTEAFF. For the CDR3, the DNA is TGTGCCACCAGCAGAGGGGGACAGGGACGAACTGAAGCTTTCTTT. Complete variable domain (other parts from reference TRBV15 and TRBJ1-1): DAMVIQNPRYQVTQFGKPVTLSCSQTLNHNVMYWYQQKSSQAPKLLFHYYDKDFNNEADTPDNFQSRRPNTSFCFLDIRSPGLGDTAMYLCATSRGGQGRTEAFFGQGTRLTVV.

The chain joins TRBV7-8 to TRBJ1-2, with D possibly TRBD1 on 6 matching bases. Germline V gives CDR1 SGHVS, CDR2 FQNEAQ. The CDR3 spans 15 residues. Trimming pared 2 bases from V and 6 bases from J, leaving 16 bases between. CDR3 DNA: TGTGCCAGCAGCTTACTAGCGGGGGCTTTGCATGGCTACACCTTC. Protein product: CASSLLAGALHGYTF.

J is TRBJ2-7 and V is TRBV27; D could derive from TRBD1 or TRBD2 (6 bases each). Trimming cost V 2 bases and J 4 bases, with 15 bases left between them. The V gene's germline CDR1 is MNHEY and CDR2 SMNVEV (reference sequence). CDR3 length equals 15 residues. CDR3 loop: CASSLRGGGGYEQYF. DNA of the CDR3: TGTGCCAGCAGTTTACGCGGCGGAGGGGGGTACGAGCAGTACTTC.

This chain joins TRBV7-8 and TRBJ2-3; D possibly matches TRBD1 or TRBD2 (5 bases each). This CDR3 is 17 amino acids long. Germline V gene data show CDR1 as SGHVS and CDR2 as FQNEAQ. V was trimmed by 1 base and J by 1 base, leaving 15 bases between them. The DNA for the CDR3 is TGTGCCAGCAGCTTAGTGGGACGTCACTTGGGCACAGATACGCAGTATTTT. Protein product: CASSLVGRHLGTDTQYF.

The chain couples TRBV6-6 to TRBJ1-5, with D maybe TRBD1 (6 bases). Germline assignment: CDR1 MNHNY and CDR2 SVGAGI (reference sequence). V shed 7 bases and J shed 4 bases, with 20 bases lying between them. The CDR3 spans 16 residues. DNA of the CDR3: TGTGCCAGCAACTACGCCAGGACAGCTTCAAATCAGCCCCAGCATTTT. This translates into CASNYARTASNQPQHF.

This clone was observed once. V usage is TRBV6-5 and J usage is TRBJ1-6, with D unresolved. The CDR3 is 15 residues long. V gave up 0 bases and J gave up 9 bases, with 12 bases separating them. The germline gives CDR1 MNHEY, CDR2 SVGAGI. CDR3 region: CASSYSTHSPSPLHF. In DNA form, the CDR3 reads TGTGCCAGCAGTTACTCGACCCATAGCCCTTCACCCCTCCACTTT.

This clone occurred once. The gene calls are TRBV3-1 (or the pseudogene TRBV3-2) and TRBJ2-5; D is ambiguous. This CDR3 region has 14 residues. V was shortened by 2 bases and J by 7 bases, with 14 bases between the two germline ends. CDR1 and CDR2 from the germline V gene are LGHDT and YNNKEL (reference sequence). In DNA form, the CDR3 reads TGTGCCAGCAGCCAATGGACCACGTCGGGGACCCAGTACTTC. Protein sequence: CASSQWTTSGTQYF.

This clone was observed once. In the same sample, other DNA sequences code for this CDR3. The chain is built from TRBV18 and TRBJ1-5; D might be TRBD1 (5 bases). The germline V and J ends were trimmed by 4 bases and 5 bases, with 9 bases remaining between them. CDR1 and CDR2 (germline): KGHSH, LQKENI. The CDR3 sequence is 13 residues long. The chain's CDR3 is CASSLQGDQPQHF. CDR3 in DNA: TGTGCCAGCTCACTTCAGGGAGATCAGCCCCAGCATTTT.

The chain combines TRBV19 with TRBJ1-5; possibly TRBD1 for D (5 bases). V was pared by 6 bases and J by 9 bases, with 12 bases between. CDR1 is LNHDA and CDR2 is SQIVND in the germline V gene (reference sequence). CDR3 length: 12 amino acids. DNA for the CDR3: TGTGCCAGTAGGGTCAGGGATTTGCCCCAGCATTTT. This gives the protein CASRVRDLPQHF. The complete variable domain, with remaining parts taken from reference TRBV19 and TRBJ1-5, reads DGGITQSPKYLFRKEGQNVTLSCEQNLNHDAMYWYRQDPGQGLRLIYYSQIVNDFQKGDIAEGYSVSREKKESFPLTVTSAQKNPTAFYLCASRVRDLPQHFGDGTRLSIL.

J is TRBJ2-7 and V is TRBV27, with D possibly matching TRBD2 (5 bases). Per germline, CDR1 MNHEY and CDR2 SMNVEV (reference sequence). The CDR3 sequence is 14 residues long. Trimming shortened V by 6 bases and J by 0 bases, and 12 bases separated the two germline ends. The CDR3 DNA reads as TGTGCCAGCAGCGCGGGCAGTCTCTCCTACGAGCAGTACTTC. This encodes CASSAGSLSYEQYF.

In its sample, this clone was seen once. The chain is built from TRBV19 and TRBJ1-1; D gene unclear. The CDR3 sequence is 12 residues long. In germline, CDR1 is LNHDA, CDR2 SQIVND (reference sequence). The ends were cut back, 3 bases at V and 6 bases at J, with 8 bases in the middle. CDR3: CASSMGSAEAFF. For the CDR3, the DNA is TGTGCCAGTAGTATGGGCTCTGCTGAAGCTTTCTTT.

The chain couples TRBV5-4 to TRBJ1-3; TRBD1 matches at 9 bases. Per the germline V gene, CDR1 is SGHNT and CDR2 is YYREEE (reference sequence). The V and J ends lost 4 bases and 6 bases, in that order; junction bases with no gene match: 8. The CDR3 totals 15 residues. In DNA form, the CDR3 reads TGTGCCAGCAGCCCGGGACAGGGTCTCGAAAACACCATATATTTT. Translating it yields CASSPGQGLENTIYF.

The chain uses TRBV3-1 (or the pseudogene TRBV3-2) and TRBJ2-5; 7 nucleotides align to TRBD1. CDR3 size: 17 residues. J gave up 2 bases and V 6 bases, and 15 bases lay outside the gene matches. Per germline, CDR1 LGHDT and CDR2 YNNKEL (reference sequence). The DNA of the CDR3 is TGTGCCAGCAGTCCCAGGGGGTCGTTTTTGGGGCAAGAGACCCAGTACTTC. It codes for CASSPRGSFLGQETQYF.

This chain links TRBV28 with TRBJ1-5, with 7 bases that match TRBD1. The CDR3 contains 15 residues. V lost 3 bases and J lost 2; bases outside the gene matches: 4. Germline CDR1 and CDR2: MDHEN and SYDVKM. The CDR3 is CASSLTDRGNQPQHF. CDR3 coding DNA: TGTGCCAGCAGTTTGACCGACAGGGGCAATCAGCCCCAGCATTTT.

CDR3 sequence (DNA): TGTGCCAGCAGCTTAGGGACAGGGGGCCTTGAGACCCAGTACTTC. Protein product: CASSLGTGGLETQYF. The chain joins TRBV7-8 to TRBJ2-5; 11 nucleotides align to TRBD1. Per germline, CDR1 SGHVS and CDR2 FQNEAQ. V shed 1 base, J shed 5 bases, and the junction held 3 bases outside the gene matches. This CDR3 contains 15 residues.

This sequence joins TRBV9 and TRBJ1-2, with a tentative D call TRBD1 (6 bases). Germline values: CDR1 SGDLS, CDR2 YYNGEE. Trimming pared 3 bases from V and 5 bases from J, leaving 14 bases between. This CDR3 contains 14 residues. The chain's CDR3 is CASSGDTWTYGYTF. The DNA for the CDR3 is TGTGCCAGCAGCGGGGACACCTGGACTTATGGCTACACCTTC. Together with reference TRBV9 and TRBJ1-2, the CDR3 gives the full variable domain: DSGVTQTPKHLITATGQRVTLRCSPRSGDLSVYWYQQSLDQGLQFLIQYYNGEERAKGNILERFSAQQFPDLHSELNLSSLELGDSALYFCASSGDTWTYGYTFGSGTRLTVV.

This rearrangement joins TRBV19 to TRBJ2-1; maybe TRBD1 (5 bases). Germline CDR1 is LNHDA and CDR2 is SQIVND (reference sequence). There are 14 residues in the CDR3. V was pared by 1 base and J by 8 bases, with 12 bases between. The CDR3 nucleotides read TGTGCCAGTAGTATAGGTAGAGACAGCGATGAGCAGTTCTTC. It yields the protein CASSIGRDSDEQFF.

The rearrangement joins TRBV12-3 or TRBV12-4 to TRBJ2-7, with D perhaps matching TRBD1 (5 bases). V was clipped by 6 bases and J by 3 bases, with 9 bases between them. The CDR3 sequence is 12 residues long. The chain's CDR3 is CASSGTGYEQYF. As DNA, the CDR3 is TGTGCCAGCAGCGGAACAGGCTACGAGCAGTACTTC.

This sequence joins TRBV6-5 and TRBJ2-7, with D possibly matching TRBD2 (6 bases). Trimming removed 6 bases at V and 3 bases at J, with 9 bases between. Germline-derived CDR1 and CDR2 are MNHEY and SVGAGI. The CDR3 extends over 12 amino acids. The CDR3 DNA is TGTGCCAGCAGGACGACTAGCTACGAGCAGTACTTC. This sequence encodes CASRTTSYEQYF.

This chain joins TRBV10-1 and TRBJ1-1; 7 bases match TRBD1. Trimming at V came to 6 bases and at J to 3 bases, leaving 4 bases not matched to a gene. The CDR3 extends over 13 amino acids. Germline CDR1 is WNHNN and CDR2 is SYGVQD (reference sequence). The CDR3: CASSPGQYTEAFF. The CDR3 nucleotides are TGCGCCAGCAGCCCGGGACAGTACACTGAAGCTTTCTTT.

In DNA, the CDR3 is TGTGCCAGCAGTTTTAGGGACTATGGCTACACCTTC. Protein product: CASSFRDYGYTF. This sequence joins TRBV12-3 or TRBV12-4 and TRBJ1-2; no definite D call. CDR3 length equals 12 residues. Between the trimmed V and J ends, which lost 3 bases and 3 bases, there was a span of 5 bases.

This clone was seen a single time. V gene TRBV19 combines with J gene TRBJ2-5; tentative D call: TRBD1 (7 bases). The CDR3 has 15 residues. V lost 4 bases and J 2 bases, leaving 14 bases between the germline ends. The germline gives CDR1 LNHDA, CDR2 SQIVND (reference sequence). In nucleotides, the CDR3 is TGTGCCAGTAGTACGGACAGGAGGGATCAAGAGACCCAGTACTTC. Translating gives CASSTDRRDQETQYF.

V is TRBV6-1 and J is TRBJ1-3, with D tentatively TRBD1 (5 bases). Deletions cut 3 bases from V and 1 base from J, with 10 bases between. Germline V gives CDR1 MNHNS, CDR2 SASEGT. CDR3 size: 15 residues. This CDR3 is CASSEEGRSGNTIYF. Here the CDR3 DNA reads TGTGCCAGCAGTGAGGAGGGGCGGTCTGGAAACACCATATATTTT.

This chain connects TRBV10-2 to TRBJ2-1; D tentatively reads TRBD1 or TRBD2 (5 bases each). CDR1 WSHSY and CDR2 SAAADI come from the germline V gene. The CDR3 is 13 amino acids. V gave up 3 bases and J gave up 12 bases, with 15 bases separating them. CDR3 bases: TGCGCCAGCAGTGAATCCGGGGCCAAGGGGCAGTTCTTC. Translation gives CASSESGAKGQFF.

The V gene is TRBV28, the J gene TRBJ1-1; D not certain. The CDR3 is made up of 14 amino acids. With 10 bases removed from V and 1 base from J, the gap between germline ends came to 16 bases. Germline V gene data show CDR1 as MDHEN and CDR2 as SYDVKM. The CDR3 sequence is CATVPAGRNTEAFF. The CDR3 nucleotides read TGTGCCACGGTCCCAGCGGGAAGGAACACTGAAGCTTTCTTT. The full variable domain, rest sourced from reference TRBV28 and TRBJ1-1, is DVKVTQSSRYLVKRTGEKVFLECVQDMDHENMFWYRQDPGLGLRLIYFSYDVKMKEKGDIPEGYSVSREKKERFSLILESASTNQTSMYLCATVPAGRNTEAFFGQGTRLTVV.

The chain carries TRBV7-9 and TRBJ1-4; the match to TRBD1 covers 9 bases. Germline lookup yields CDR1 SEHNR and CDR2 FQNEAQ (reference sequence). CDR3 size: 15 residues. V dropped 4 bases and J dropped 4; count of bases not matched to a gene: 4. The CDR3 bases are TGTGCCAGCAGCTCAACAGGGGGCGTTAATGAAAAACTGTTTTTT. Translating it yields CASSSTGGVNEKLFF.